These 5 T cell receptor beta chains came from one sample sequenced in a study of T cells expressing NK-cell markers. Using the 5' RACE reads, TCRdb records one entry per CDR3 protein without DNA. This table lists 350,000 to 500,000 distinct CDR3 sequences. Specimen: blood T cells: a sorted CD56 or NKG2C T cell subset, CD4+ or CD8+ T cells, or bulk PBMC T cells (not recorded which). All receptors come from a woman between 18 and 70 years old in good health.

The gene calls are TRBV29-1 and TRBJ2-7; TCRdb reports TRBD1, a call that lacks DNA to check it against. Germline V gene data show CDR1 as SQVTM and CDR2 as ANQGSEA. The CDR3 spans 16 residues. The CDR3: CSVEGLTGTAHYEQYF.

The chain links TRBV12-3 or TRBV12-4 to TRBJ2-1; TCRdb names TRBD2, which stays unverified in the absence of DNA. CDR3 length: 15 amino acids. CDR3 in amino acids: CASSLRTSDYNEQFF.

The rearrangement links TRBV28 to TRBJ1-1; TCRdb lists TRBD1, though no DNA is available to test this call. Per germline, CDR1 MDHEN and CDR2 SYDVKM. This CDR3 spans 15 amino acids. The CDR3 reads CASSLSRAGYTEAFF.

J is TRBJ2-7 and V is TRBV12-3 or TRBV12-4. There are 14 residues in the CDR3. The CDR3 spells CASSVASVAYEQYF.

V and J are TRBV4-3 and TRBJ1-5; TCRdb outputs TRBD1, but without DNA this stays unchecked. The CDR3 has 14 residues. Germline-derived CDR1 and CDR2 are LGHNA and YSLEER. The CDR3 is CASSQGTGNQPQHF.